A selection of T cell receptor beta chains follows, all from one sample in a study of T cells in Graves' hyperthyroidism and ophthalmopathy. TCRdb used MiXCR to reprocess the multiplex PCR reads, holding one entry per CDR3 protein. The sample contains about 300,000 distinct CDR3 sequences, around 19% of which appear only once. The sample consisted of blood. The receptors originated from a man aged 50 to 60 with Graves' ophthalmopathy. CDR3s include the opening cysteine and the closing phenylalanine or tryptophan. The D gene is left open where the match is weak. Clone size is not always given. Where it is, it says once, few, many or a class for expanded clones.

CDR3 DNA: TGCAGCGTTGAAAATGGGCTAGCGGGGAGAAATGAGCAGTTCTTC; CDR3 protein: CSVENGLAGRNEQFF; D gene: TRBD2; V gene: TRBV29-1; clone size: few; J gene: TRBJ2-1
CDR3 DNA: TGTGCCAGCAGCCCCAAACCCGGACAGGTTAATTATTATGGCTACACCTTC; CDR3 protein: CASSPKPGQVNYYGYTF; D gene: TRBD1; V gene: TRBV7-2; clone size: few; J gene: TRBJ1-2
CDR3 DNA: TGTGCCACGTCGCTTGGCGGGTCAGCGAACGAGCAGTACTTC; CDR3 protein: CATSLGGSANEQYF; D gene: NA; V gene: TRBV7-6; clone size: NA; J gene: TRBJ2-7
CDR3 DNA: TGCGCCAGCAGCCCAGACAGAAACTCTGGAAACACCATATATTTT; CDR3 protein: CASSPDRNSGNTIYF; D gene: NA; V gene: TRBV5-1; clone size: NA; J gene: TRBJ1-3
CDR3 DNA: TGCAGTGCTAGAGATTTGTCAGCGGACCTCTACGAGCAGTACTTC; CDR3 protein: CSARDLSADLYEQYF; D gene: NA; V gene: TRBV20-1; clone size: few; J gene: TRBJ2-7
CDR3 DNA: TGTGCCAGCAGCGCCAACCGCCGGGGCCAACGCAATGAGCAGTTCTTC; CDR3 protein: CASSANRRGQRNEQFF; D gene: NA; V gene: TRBV9; clone size: NA; J gene: TRBJ2-1
CDR3 DNA: TGTGCCAGCAGCCTCCGCACGTCTCCCCGTGGCTACACCTTC; CDR3 protein: CASSLRTSPRGYTF; D gene: NA; V gene: TRBV3-1; clone size: NA; J gene: TRBJ1-2
CDR3 DNA: TGTGCTAGCAGCTTAGGCGGGACCCCGGAGACCGATGAGCAGTTCTTC; CDR3 protein: CASSLGGTPETDEQFF; D gene: NA; V gene: TRBV7-7; clone size: few; J gene: TRBJ2-1
CDR3 DNA: TGTGCCAGCAGTTCGGTTCGCGGGGGCTACAATGAGCAGTTCTTC; CDR3 protein: CASSSVRGGYNEQFF; D gene: TRBD2; V gene: TRBV2; clone size: many; J gene: TRBJ2-1
CDR3 DNA: TGTGCCAGCAGCTTAGGGCTAGCGGTGAGCGACGAGCAGTACTTC; CDR3 protein: CASSLGLAVSDEQYF; D gene: TRBD2; V gene: TRBV7-2; clone size: many; J gene: TRBJ2-7
CDR3 DNA: TGTGCCAGCAGCCCCTTGGAGGGGTCCTATGGCTACACCTTC; CDR3 protein: CASSPLEGSYGYTF; D gene: NA; V gene: TRBV5-5; clone size: NA; J gene: TRBJ1-2
CDR3 DNA: TGTGCCAGCAGACAGGGGGCGATTCAGACTGAAGCTTTCTTT; CDR3 protein: CASRQGAIQTEAFF; D gene: TRBD1; V gene: TRBV27; clone size: NA; J gene: TRBJ1-1
CDR3 DNA: TGTGCCAGCTCACCACCGGAACGGACCGGGGAGCTGTTTTTT; CDR3 protein: CASSPPERTGELFF; D gene: NA; V gene: TRBV18; clone size: NA; J gene: TRBJ2-2
CDR3 DNA: TGTGCCAGCAGTTTACCGCGAGGGGGCCTCAATCAGCCCCAGCATTTT; CDR3 protein: CASSLPRGGLNQPQHF; D gene: TRBD1; V gene: TRBV28; clone size: many; J gene: TRBJ1-5
CDR3 DNA: TGTGCCATCAGTGATCCCGGACAGGGTCTACAAGGCTACACCTTC; CDR3 protein: CAISDPGQGLQGYTF; D gene: TRBD1; V gene: TRBV10-3; clone size: NA; J gene: TRBJ1-2
CDR3 DNA: TGCGCCAGCAGCTCCGGACAGGACACCGGGGAGCTGTTTTTT; CDR3 protein: CASSSGQDTGELFF; D gene: TRBD1; V gene: TRBV5-1; clone size: few; J gene: TRBJ2-2
CDR3 DNA: TGCAGTGCTACAACCGGGACCTACGAGCAGTACTTC; CDR3 protein: CSATTGTYEQYF; D gene: NA; V gene: TRBV20-1; clone size: few; J gene: TRBJ2-7
CDR3 DNA: TGTGCCATCAGTGGCGGTGCCTACGAGCAGTACTTC; CDR3 protein: CAISGGAYEQYF; D gene: NA; V gene: TRBV10-3; clone size: many; J gene: TRBJ2-7
CDR3 DNA: TGTGCCAGCAACTCCCGAGGGGCGGATCGGGGCACTGAAGCTTTCTTT; CDR3 protein: CASNSRGADRGTEAFF; D gene: NA; V gene: TRBV3-1; clone size: many; J gene: TRBJ1-1
CDR3 DNA: TGTGCCAGCAGTAAACAGGGGGGAGTCATAAGCAATCAGCCCCAGCATTTT; CDR3 protein: CASSKQGGVISNQPQHF; D gene: TRBD1; V gene: TRBV27; clone size: few; J gene: TRBJ1-5
CDR3 DNA: TGTGCCTGGAGTGTAGAGGGGGACACTGAAGCTTTCTTT; CDR3 protein: CAWSVEGDTEAFF; D gene: NA; V gene: TRBV30; clone size: NA; J gene: TRBJ1-1
CDR3 DNA: TGTGCCAGCAGCGCCGACAGGTCCTACAATGAGCAGTTCTTC; CDR3 protein: CASSADRSYNEQFF; D gene: NA; V gene: TRBV9; clone size: few; J gene: TRBJ2-1
CDR3 DNA: TGCGCCAGCACCATGGACAGGGCGGGGAACACTGAAGCTTTCTTT; CDR3 protein: CASTMDRAGNTEAFF; D gene: TRBD1; V gene: TRBV5-1; clone size: many; J gene: TRBJ1-1
CDR3 DNA: TGTGCCAGCAGCTTGAAGGTTATGGGGGATAACGAGCAGTACTTC; CDR3 protein: CASSLKVMGDNEQYF; D gene: NA; V gene: TRBV5-5; clone size: few; J gene: TRBJ2-7
CDR3 DNA: TGTGCCAGCAGTCCAACCCCCGGGTCGGGAAACACCATATATTTT; CDR3 protein: CASSPTPGSGNTIYF; D gene: NA; V gene: TRBV2; clone size: NA; J gene: TRBJ1-3
CDR3 DNA: TGTGCCAGCAGTCTTATCCGGCAGGGAAACTACGAGCAGTACTTC; CDR3 protein: CASSLIRQGNYEQYF; D gene: NA; V gene: TRBV28; clone size: many; J gene: TRBJ2-7
CDR3 DNA: TGTGCCTGGAGTTTGGGGGCGGCTGGAAACACCATATATTTT; CDR3 protein: CAWSLGAAGNTIYF; D gene: NA; V gene: TRBV30; clone size: NA; J gene: TRBJ1-3
CDR3 DNA: TGTGCCAGCAGCTTAGGGGGGGCTGACAATGAGCAGTTCTTC; CDR3 protein: CASSLGGADNEQFF; D gene: NA; V gene: TRBV7-9; clone size: many; J gene: TRBJ2-1
CDR3 DNA: TGTGCCAGCAGCTTAGTGAGGGTCACTGAAGCTTTCTTT; CDR3 protein: CASSLVRVTEAFF; D gene: NA; V gene: TRBV7-8; clone size: many; J gene: TRBJ1-1
CDR3 DNA: TGTGCCAGCAGTAGGGACAGGGTGGGCGATGAGCAGTTCTTC; CDR3 protein: CASSRDRVGDEQFF; D gene: TRBD1; V gene: TRBV7-9; clone size: few; J gene: TRBJ2-1
CDR3 DNA: TGTGCCAGCAGTTTGGGCCGACAGGACGTGAACACTGAAGCTTTCTTT; CDR3 protein: CASSLGRQDVNTEAFF; D gene: NA; V gene: TRBV27; clone size: many; J gene: TRBJ1-1
CDR3 DNA: TGCGCCAGCAGCGTCGGTTACAGGGGCGATGAGCAGTTCTTC; CDR3 protein: CASSVGYRGDEQFF; D gene: TRBD1; V gene: TRBV5-1; clone size: many; J gene: TRBJ2-1
CDR3 DNA: TGTGCCAGCAGCCTTGGACCCCGGGCGAGGAGCCAAGAGACCCAGTACTTC; CDR3 protein: CASSLGPRARSQETQYF; D gene: NA; V gene: TRBV7-9; clone size: few; J gene: TRBJ2-5
CDR3 DNA: TGTGCCAGCAGTGAAGGCTTAAAGGAAAAACTGTTTTTT; CDR3 protein: CASSEGLKEKLFF; D gene: NA; V gene: TRBV2; clone size: few; J gene: TRBJ1-4
CDR3 DNA: TGTGCCGGCGCCACGGACAGGTTTGGGGAGACCCAGTACTTC; CDR3 protein: CAGATDRFGETQYF; D gene: TRBD1; V gene: TRBV28; clone size: NA; J gene: TRBJ2-5
CDR3 DNA: TGTGCCTGGAGCCTGACAGGGGGCGAGCAGTACTTC; CDR3 protein: CAWSLTGGEQYF; D gene: TRBD1; V gene: TRBV30; clone size: NA; J gene: TRBJ2-7
CDR3 DNA: TGCGCCAGCAGCCCACCCGGGACTAGCGGAGGTGAGCAGTTCTTC; CDR3 protein: CASSPPGTSGGEQFF; D gene: TRBD2; V gene: TRBV4-1; clone size: NA; J gene: TRBJ2-1
CDR3 DNA: TGTGCCAGCAGCTTAAGACAATCTGGAAACACCATATATTTT; CDR3 protein: CASSLRQSGNTIYF; D gene: NA; V gene: TRBV11-2; clone size: many; J gene: TRBJ1-3
CDR3 DNA: TGTGCCATCAGTGAGTCGGGGGAGCAGTACTTC; CDR3 protein: CAISESGEQYF; D gene: NA; V gene: TRBV10-3; clone size: few; J gene: TRBJ2-7
CDR3 DNA: TGTGCCAGCAGTGTCGGGGGCCACCCAGATACGCAGTATTTT; CDR3 protein: CASSVGGHPDTQYF; D gene: NA; V gene: TRBV6-2/TRBV6-3; clone size: few; J gene: TRBJ2-3
CDR3 DNA: TGTGCCTGGAAAACGTTCGTGGGGCAGTTCTTC; CDR3 protein: CAWKTFVGQFF; D gene: NA; V gene: TRBV30; clone size: few; J gene: TRBJ2-1
CDR3 DNA: TGTGCCTGGAGTGTACTAGCAGGGAACAATCAGCCCCAGCATTTT; CDR3 protein: CAWSVLAGNNQPQHF; D gene: NA; V gene: TRBV30; clone size: NA; J gene: TRBJ1-5
CDR3 DNA: TGTGCCAGCAGCCCCATCAGGGGAGGGTCTACCGGGGAGCTGTTTTTT; CDR3 protein: CASSPIRGGSTGELFF; D gene: NA; V gene: TRBV6-2/TRBV6-3; clone size: few; J gene: TRBJ2-2
CDR3 DNA: TGTGCCAGCAGCTCTCAGCTTTCAGATACGCAGTATTTT; CDR3 protein: CASSSQLSDTQYF; D gene: NA; V gene: TRBV7-3; clone size: few; J gene: TRBJ2-3
CDR3 DNA: TGCAGCGTTGAACGGGCGGGAGTGGGGAGTGAGCAGTTCTTC; CDR3 protein: CSVERAGVGSEQFF; D gene: TRBD2; V gene: TRBV29-1; clone size: many; J gene: TRBJ2-1